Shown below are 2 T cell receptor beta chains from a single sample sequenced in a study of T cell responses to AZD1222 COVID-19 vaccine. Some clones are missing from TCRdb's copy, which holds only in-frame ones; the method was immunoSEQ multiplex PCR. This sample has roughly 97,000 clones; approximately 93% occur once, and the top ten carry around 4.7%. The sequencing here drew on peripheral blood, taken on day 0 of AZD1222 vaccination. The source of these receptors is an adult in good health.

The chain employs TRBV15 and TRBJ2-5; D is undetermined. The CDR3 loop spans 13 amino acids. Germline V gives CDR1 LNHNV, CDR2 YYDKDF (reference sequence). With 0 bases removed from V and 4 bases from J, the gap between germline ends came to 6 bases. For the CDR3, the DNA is TGTGCCACCAGCAGAGAAATAACAGAGACCCAGTACTTC. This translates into CATSREITETQYF.

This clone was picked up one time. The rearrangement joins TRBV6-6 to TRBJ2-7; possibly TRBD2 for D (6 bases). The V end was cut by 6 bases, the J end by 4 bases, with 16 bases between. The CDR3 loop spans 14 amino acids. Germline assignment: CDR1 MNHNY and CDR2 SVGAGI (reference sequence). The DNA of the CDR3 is TGTGCCAGCAGGAAAAAGGGACTCTTATACGAGCAGTACTTC. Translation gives CASRKKGLLYEQYF.